This T cell receptor (beta chain) derives from a study of cytomegalovirus exposure and HLA in healthy donors (dated by TCRdb to 2016 to 2017). Regarding the research as a whole: An earlier analysis of several hundred of the donors reported more than 250 Gb of sequence data and approximately 110 million unique TCR beta sequences from about 200 million T cells. An early release covering roughly 640 HLA-typed donors comprised about 320 gigabases of sequencing data and about 90 million unique TCR sequences. All discovery cohort repertoires had been generated using a single sequencing platform. In a later analysis, previously published TCR beta repertoires from more than 500 donors were re-analyzed and high-resolution HLA genotyping was added so that TCR occurrence patterns could be studied. Rather than using new phenotypic data, the later analysis identified candidate immune exposures from TCR beta sequences and from how often those sequences occurred across donors. The study aimed to test whether signatures of past pathogen exposure could be identified by cataloging public T cell receptors. Both class I and class II loci were covered by HLA typing, at four-digit resolution. Using immunosequencing, the study profiled T cell repertoires from 500 to 800 subjects and related those repertoires to cytomegalovirus serostatus. To predict cytomegalovirus infection status, the study brought together high-throughput TCR immunosequencing, statistical association of individual TCRs with disease status, and machine learning. A handful of DR-DQ haplotypes were treated as single units for association and clustering because of strong linkage in the cohort. Typing coverage varied by locus: about 620-630 donors for A, B, C, DRB1 and DQB1; approximately 560 for DQA1; more than 600 for DPA1; fewer than 480 for DPB1. The genetic ancestry cluster associated with self-reported Caucasian donors included 81% of the 398 genotyped donors. In addition to the first cohort of 500 to 850 subjects, a separate validation cohort of 120 different subjects was used. Donor age, sex, ethnicity and CMV serostatus were compiled alongside the repertoire data. Among a few hundred genotyped donors of the cohort, an average of approximately 240,000 unique TCR beta nucleotide sequences were sequenced per donor, around 18% of them non-productive. Genome-wide SNP genotypes for about 60% of the roughly 670 donors were used in a later genetic analysis, which treated that subset as a discovery cohort. An earlier analysis of more than 450 of the donors used high-throughput TCR beta sequencing to judge whether each TCR beta V gene segment behaved as functional or pseudogenic.

The investigation overall reported the following: A later analysis reported that several top co-occurrence clusters appeared linked to parvovirus B19, influenza, CMV and Epstein-Barr virus. The study listed 164 TCR beta chains as associated with cytomegalovirus. Cytomegalovirus status was reported to be diagnosed by the classifier with high specificity and sensitivity in both the original and validation cohorts. Roughly uniform sequencing depth across donors was assumed in presence/absence analyses, although this assumption may not hold. The authors suggested that the approach could potentially be generalized to other disease states and immunological phenotypes. A further reported finding was that TCR beta sequences accurately predicted the HLA-A and HLA-B alleles for most subjects in the first cohort. A later genetic analysis associated a missense DCLRE1C variant with V-gene and J-gene trimming of TCR beta chains, and an independent cohort replicated the association. Immune exposure information for the cohort was limited to CMV serostatus. Linkage disequilibrium might explain the correlated functional status among segregating V segments, but an unknown experimental factor could not be ruled out. A cluster of highly shared sequence variants was judged likely to represent a technical artifact of the sequencing pipeline. According to a later analysis, most CMV-associated TCR beta chains appeared to be HLA-restricted, and the HLA associations seemed to be driven largely by CMV exposure. Specific HLA alleles were associated with over 15,000 TCR beta sequences at a false discovery rate of 0.05 in a later analysis. HLA typing was unavailable for some donors at each locus, so association tests used only the typed subset. Compared with equally common non-associated chains, HLA-associated TCR beta chains in a later analysis were more clonally expanded and had lower generation probabilities. A few of the identified cytomegalovirus-associated TCR beta chains were confirmed in vitro to be specific for cytomegalovirus antigens. A later analysis found that TCR association rates varied across HLA loci, with DRB1 alleles showing the most associated TCRs and HLA-C alleles the fewest. Broadly in line with IMGT annotations, most TCR beta V segments showed up in productive rearrangements about 87% or about 30% of the time in an earlier analysis of several hundred of the donors. Because counts were too low, around 17 rarely observed V segments, including chromosome 9 orphons, were left out of the earlier analysis of 587 of the donors. Some IMGT-functional V segments, including TRBV6-2 and TRBV6-3, could not be told apart with the 87-base-pair reads, so those segments were excluded. In a later genetic analysis, fewer N-insertions in productive TCRs were reported among donors in an Asian-associated ancestry cluster than the roughly 640-donor mean. This cohort had only TCR beta chains sequenced, and the lack of alpha or paired-chain data limited which features could be detected. When HLA alleles, especially DR and DQ, strongly co-occurred, TCR associations were difficult to assign to individual alleles. Across donors, most TCR sequences were observed very rarely, whereas some public TCRs were present in many individuals.

The cohort comprised fewer than 700 healthy bone marrow donors. All cohort members were sampled while nominally healthy, although unrecorded immune exposures were likely present. The donor tested CMV seropositive, placing the donor among the 290 or so seropositive members of the cohort. A peripheral blood sample was collected from each donor, and TCR beta sequencing was performed on peripheral blood mononuclear cells. Genomic DNA extraction from the blood cell samples was performed with the Qiagen DNeasy Blood Extraction Kit. Library construction relied on the immunoSEQ multiplex PCR assay. A mixture of 60 forward primers for TCR Vbeta segments and 13 reverse primers for TCR Jbeta segments was used in the multiplex PCR. The CDR3 region of rearranged TCR beta genes was amplified from genomic DNA by a multiplex PCR assay. The amplified TCR beta libraries were sequenced on the Illumina HiSeq System as 87-base-pair reads. The study's own analysis went as follows. A later analysis counted approximately 76 million unique TCR beta chains across the 690 or so repertoires, and some 11 million of these chains were shared by at least two donors. To remove PCR and sequencing errors, raw reads were error-corrected and collapsed into unique sequences using a nearest-neighbor algorithm that merged closely related sequences. V, D and J gene segments were assigned by aligning CDR3 sequences to IMGT reference sequences. For a sequence to be retained, at least a six-nucleotide match to both a V gene segment and a J gene segment was required. A rearrangement was called productive if the CDR3 had no stop codons and remained in frame with V and J, and every other rearrangement was called non-productive. Following IMGT convention, CDR3 was defined as the stretch from the second conserved V-encoded cysteine to the conserved J-encoded phenylalanine. Sequences without an unambiguous match to a single V gene segment were excluded from the earlier analysis of 450 to 750 of the donors. In an earlier analysis of a few hundred of the donors, V segments were called functional above 56.7% productive rearrangements and were called segregating when the between-donor standard deviation exceeded 5%. A statistical classification framework was built to diagnose cytomegalovirus status from the catalog of TCR beta chain sequences. A later analysis assigned V and J genes by comparing TCR nucleotide sequences with IMGT/GENE-DB human TR gene sequences. The TCRdist pipeline was used in a later analysis to assign CDR3 sequences and most-parsimonious VDJ recombination scenarios. In a later analysis, each TCR beta chain was defined by its CDR3 amino acid sequence together with its V-gene family, and reads without a unique V-gene family were excluded. As a way to deal with suspected cross-contamination and a sequencing artifact, a later analysis dropped over 550 nucleotide sequences that were highly shared and had low generation probability. In a later analysis, a clonal expansion index for each public chain was calculated from normalized within-repertoire ranks of inferred template counts. Generation probabilities in a later analysis came from a VDJ recombination model fitted to out-of-frame rearrangements, and those results were checked against IGoR. Hypergeometric tests were used in a later analysis to score TCR-TCR, TCR-HLA and TCR-CMV co-occurrence, with a repertoire-size bias correction applied to the TCR pairs. In a later analysis, false discovery rates were estimated by permuting HLA or CMV assignments 20 times. In a later analysis, co-occurring TCRs were grouped with DBSCAN, and TCRdist sequence similarity was added when clustering was performed within HLA-allele-positive subsets. Repertoires with fewer than 30,000 or more than 120,000 public chains were left out of co-occurrence clustering, as were about 5 repertoires with anomalous nucleotide sharing. TCRdb mirrors the immuneACCESS table, restricted to in-frame sequences. Some clones are absent from its copies; in checked studies, under half trace to an unresolved V gene, and the reason for the others is unknown. V, J and clone size reflect that table, while D and trimming were determined from the DNA. The sample yields over 150,000 clones; more than 70% were counted once. Over 5% of the sample lies in the top ten.

Turning to this clone: The antigen it recognizes is unknown. Per-base quality was not reported, and no clone a single base away is much larger than it.

V loses 1 base of germline sequence and J loses 6 bases, and the interval between the two ends is 7 bases. Reading from cysteine to phenylalanine, the CDR3 counts 13 amino acids. Only CDR3 DNA is held: 39 bases, read in frame from base 1. The germline V gene (reference sequence) provides CDR1 GTSNPN and CDR2 SVGIG. The sequence came from a woman between 40 and 50 years old in good health and CMV-seropositive. Sequencing used PBMCs. The chain links TRBV30 with TRBJ1-6; no D gene can be assigned with confidence. The nucleotide sequence reads as follows: TGTGCCTGGAGTGGGACTGTTAATTCACCCCTCCACTTT. Translated, this gives CAWSGTVNSPLHF.